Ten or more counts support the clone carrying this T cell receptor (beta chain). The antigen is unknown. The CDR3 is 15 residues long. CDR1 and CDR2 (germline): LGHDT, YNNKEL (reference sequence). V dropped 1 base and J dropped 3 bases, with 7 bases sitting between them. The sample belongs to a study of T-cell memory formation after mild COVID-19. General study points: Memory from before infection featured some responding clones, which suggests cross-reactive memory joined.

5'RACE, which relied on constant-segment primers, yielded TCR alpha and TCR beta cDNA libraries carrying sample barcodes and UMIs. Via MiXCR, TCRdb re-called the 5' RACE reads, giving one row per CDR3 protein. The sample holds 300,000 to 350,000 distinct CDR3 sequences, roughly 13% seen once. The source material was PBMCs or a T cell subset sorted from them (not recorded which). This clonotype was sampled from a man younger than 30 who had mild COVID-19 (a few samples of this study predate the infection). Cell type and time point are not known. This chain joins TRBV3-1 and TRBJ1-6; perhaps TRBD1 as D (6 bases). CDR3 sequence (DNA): TGTGCCAGCAGCCAAGGGACAGACTATAATTCACCCCTCCACTTT. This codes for CASSQGTDYNSPLHF.